Below, one T cell receptor beta chain is given with its context. V lost 4 bases, J lost 3 bases, and 6 bases stayed unmatched. Per the germline V gene, CDR1 is SGHVS and CDR2 is FQNEAQ. CDR3 size: 15 residues. The source of the sample is a study of blood T cell repertoires in COVID-19. Study-level background: From the United States, Italy and Spain came samples of acute and convalescent COVID-19. Sources were T cells, B-cell-depleted T cells, or PBMCs; the material itself was cDNA or gDNA.

As processed by the authors: Amplification of reference gene primers provided the estimated nucleated cell counts. TCRdb keeps only in-frame clones here, not all; method: immunoSEQ multiplex PCR. The DNA gave D and trimming, while V, J and clone size come from that table. The table includes a few hundred thousand clones, roughly 80% detected once. The V and J genes are TRBV7-8 and TRBJ2-7, with 10 bases identical to TRBD1. The sequenced material came from peripheral blood. This sequence originates from a man aged 25-45 years with active or convalescent COVID-19. The CDR3 DNA reads as TGTGCCAGCAGCTCCTTGGGGACAGGGGTCTACGAGCAGTACTTC. Translated: CASSSLGTGVYEQYF.